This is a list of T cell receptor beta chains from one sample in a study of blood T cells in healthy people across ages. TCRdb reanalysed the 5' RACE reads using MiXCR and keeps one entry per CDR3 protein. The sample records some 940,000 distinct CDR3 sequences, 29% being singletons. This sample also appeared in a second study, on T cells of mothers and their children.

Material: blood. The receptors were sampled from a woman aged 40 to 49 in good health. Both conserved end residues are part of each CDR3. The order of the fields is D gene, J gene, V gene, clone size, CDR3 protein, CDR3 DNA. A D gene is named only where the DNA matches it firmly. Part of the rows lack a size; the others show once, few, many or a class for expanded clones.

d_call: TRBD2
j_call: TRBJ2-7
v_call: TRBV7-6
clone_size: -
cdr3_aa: CASSLGSGRAPYEQYF
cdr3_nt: TGTGCCAGCAGCTTAGGTAGCGGGAGAGCCCCCTACGAGCAGTACTTC

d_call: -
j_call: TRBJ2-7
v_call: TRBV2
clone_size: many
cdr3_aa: CASQSGSYYEQYF
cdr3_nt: TGTGCCAGCCAGTCCGGGAGCTATTACGAGCAGTACTTC

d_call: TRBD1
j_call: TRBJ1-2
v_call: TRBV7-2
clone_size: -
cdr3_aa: CASSSHRDRDGYTF
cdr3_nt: TGTGCCAGCAGCTCTCACCGGGACAGGGATGGCTACACCTTC

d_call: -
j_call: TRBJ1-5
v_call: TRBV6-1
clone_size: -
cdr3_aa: CASSESLVLRDQPQHF
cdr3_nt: TGTGCCAGCAGTGAGTCCTTGGTCCTTAGGGATCAGCCCCAGCATTTT

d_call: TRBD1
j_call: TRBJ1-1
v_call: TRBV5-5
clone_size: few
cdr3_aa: CASSWGQTMNTAAFF
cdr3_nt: TGTGCCAGCAGCTGGGGACAGACTATGAACACTGCAGCTTTCTTT

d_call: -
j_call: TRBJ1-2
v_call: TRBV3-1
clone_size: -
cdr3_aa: CASSHQYDGYTF
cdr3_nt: TGTGCCAGCAGCCACCAATACGACGGCTACACCTTC

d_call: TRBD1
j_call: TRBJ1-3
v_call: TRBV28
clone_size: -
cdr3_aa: CASGLTGGRSGNTTYF
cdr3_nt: TGTGCCAGCGGTTTAACAGGGGGCAGGAGTGGAAACACCACATATTTT

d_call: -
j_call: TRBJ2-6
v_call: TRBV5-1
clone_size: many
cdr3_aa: CASSLSGATGANVLTF
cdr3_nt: TGCGCCAGCAGCTTGTCGGGGGCGACTGGGGCCAACGTCCTGACTTTC

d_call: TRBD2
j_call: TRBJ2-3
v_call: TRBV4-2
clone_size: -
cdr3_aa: CASSQGGLAGGTDTQYF
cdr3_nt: TGTGCCAGCAGCCAAGGGGGACTAGCGGGGGGAACAGATACGCAGTATTTT

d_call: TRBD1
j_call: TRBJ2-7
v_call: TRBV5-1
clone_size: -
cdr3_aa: CASSRRPTGGEQYF
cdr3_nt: TGCGCCAGCAGCAGACGCCCGACAGGGGGGGAGCAGTACTTC

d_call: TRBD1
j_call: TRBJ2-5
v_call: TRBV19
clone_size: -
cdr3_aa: CASSKGQGQETQYF
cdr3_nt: TGTGCCAGTAGCAAAGGACAGGGGCAAGAGACCCAGTACTTC

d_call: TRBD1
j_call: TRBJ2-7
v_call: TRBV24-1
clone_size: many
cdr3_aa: CATSDSGTDSYEQYF
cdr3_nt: TGTGCCACCAGTGATTCCGGGACAGACTCCTACGAGCAGTACTTC

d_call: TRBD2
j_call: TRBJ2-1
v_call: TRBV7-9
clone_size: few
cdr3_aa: CASSFSSGTSGGRFNEQFF
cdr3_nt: TGTGCCAGCAGCTTCTCCTCCGGGACTAGCGGGGGAAGGTTCAATGAGCAGTTCTTC

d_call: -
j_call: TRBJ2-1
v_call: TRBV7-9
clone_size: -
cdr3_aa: CASSFGQNEQFF
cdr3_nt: TGTGCCAGCAGCTTCGGACAGAATGAGCAGTTCTTC

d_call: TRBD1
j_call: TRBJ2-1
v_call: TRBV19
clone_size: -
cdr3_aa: CASSSGQAALTQFF
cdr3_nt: TGTGCCAGTAGCTCCGGACAGGCGGCGTTGACGCAGTTCTTC

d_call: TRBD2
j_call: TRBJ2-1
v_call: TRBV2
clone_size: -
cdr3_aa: CASSEREGPYNEQFF
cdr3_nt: TGTGCCAGCAGTGAGCGGGAGGGCCCATACAATGAGCAGTTCTTC

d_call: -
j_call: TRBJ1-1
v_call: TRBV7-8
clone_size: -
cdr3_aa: CASSSQASRAAFF
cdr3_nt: TGTGCCAGCAGCTCTCAGGCTAGCAGGGCGGCTTTCTTT

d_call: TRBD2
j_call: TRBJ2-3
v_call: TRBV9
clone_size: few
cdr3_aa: CASSVGAGKDTQYF
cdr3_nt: TGTGCCAGCAGCGTAGGAGCGGGGAAGGATACGCAGTATTTT

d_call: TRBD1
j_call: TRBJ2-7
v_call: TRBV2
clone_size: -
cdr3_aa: CASREDRALYEQYF
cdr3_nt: TGTGCCAGCAGGGAGGACAGGGCCCTCTACGAGCAGTACTTC

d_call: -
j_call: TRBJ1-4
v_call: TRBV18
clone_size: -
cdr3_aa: CAGSLDSNEKLFF
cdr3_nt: TGTGCCGGCTCCCTTGACAGTAATGAAAAACTGTTTTTT

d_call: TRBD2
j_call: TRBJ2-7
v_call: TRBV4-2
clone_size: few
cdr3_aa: CASSQVEALAGAYEQYF
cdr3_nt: TGTGCCAGCAGCCAAGTGGAGGCCCTAGCGGGGGCCTACGAGCAGTACTTC

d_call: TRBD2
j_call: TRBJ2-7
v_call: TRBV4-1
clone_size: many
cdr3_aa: CASSQGGSGGVYEQYF
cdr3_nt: TGCGCCAGCAGCCAAGGTGGTAGCGGGGGTGTCTACGAGCAGTACTTC

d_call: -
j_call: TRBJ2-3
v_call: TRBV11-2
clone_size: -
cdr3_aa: CAGSLRPGSQETTDTQYF
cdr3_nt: TGTGCCGGCAGCCTGCGTCCAGGATCCCAGGAGACCACAGATACGCAGTATTTT

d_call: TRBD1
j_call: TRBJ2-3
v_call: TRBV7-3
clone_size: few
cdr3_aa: CASSPGQGWTDTQYF
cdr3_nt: TGTGCCAGCAGCCCGGGACAGGGTTGGACAGATACGCAGTATTTT

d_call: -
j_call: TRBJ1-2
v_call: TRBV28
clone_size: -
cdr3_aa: CASRPAGNYGYTF
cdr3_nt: TGTGCCAGCAGACCTGCGGGAAACTATGGCTACACCTTC

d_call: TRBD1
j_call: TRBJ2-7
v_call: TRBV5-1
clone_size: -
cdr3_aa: CASSLAPTGIYEQYF
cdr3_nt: TGCGCCAGCAGCTTGGCCCCGACAGGGATCTACGAGCAGTACTTC

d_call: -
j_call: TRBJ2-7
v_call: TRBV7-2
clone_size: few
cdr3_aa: CASSFRSSRSYEQYF
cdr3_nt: TGTGCCAGCAGCTTCCGGTCGAGTCGCTCCTACGAGCAGTACTTC

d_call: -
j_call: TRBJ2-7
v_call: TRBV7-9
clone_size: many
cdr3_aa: CASSLHRDSYEQYF
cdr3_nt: TGTGCCAGCAGCCTCCACAGGGATTCCTACGAGCAGTACTTC

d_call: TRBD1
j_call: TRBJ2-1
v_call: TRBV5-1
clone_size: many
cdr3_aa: CASSSQGASRNEQFF
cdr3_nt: TGCGCCAGCAGCTCACAGGGGGCTTCTAGGAATGAGCAGTTCTTC

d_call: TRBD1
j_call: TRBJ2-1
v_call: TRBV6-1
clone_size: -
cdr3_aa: CASSLPTGGGGNEQFF
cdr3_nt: TGTGCCAGCAGTCTCCCGACAGGGGGCGGTGGCAATGAGCAGTTCTTC

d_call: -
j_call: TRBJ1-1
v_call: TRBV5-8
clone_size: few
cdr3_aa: CASSLEGPQAFF
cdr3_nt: TGTGCCAGCAGCTTGGAGGGCCCGCAAGCTTTCTTT

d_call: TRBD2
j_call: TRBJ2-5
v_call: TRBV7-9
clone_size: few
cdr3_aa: CASSLYGGSKETQYF
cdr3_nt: TGTGCCAGCAGCTTATACGGGGGGAGTAAAGAGACCCAGTACTTC

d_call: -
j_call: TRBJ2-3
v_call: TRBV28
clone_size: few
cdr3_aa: CASATKREFTDTQYF
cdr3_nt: TGTGCCAGCGCGACAAAAAGAGAGTTCACAGATACGCAGTATTTT

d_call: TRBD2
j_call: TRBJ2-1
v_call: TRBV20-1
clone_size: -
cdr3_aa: CSAIEPGTSGLDEQFF
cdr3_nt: TGCAGTGCTATCGAACCGGGGACTAGCGGCTTGGATGAGCAGTTCTTC

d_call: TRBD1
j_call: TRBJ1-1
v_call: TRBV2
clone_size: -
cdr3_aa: CASSEWQAGGRTEAFF
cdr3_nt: TGTGCCAGCAGTGAATGGCAGGCAGGGGGTCGAACTGAAGCTTTCTTT

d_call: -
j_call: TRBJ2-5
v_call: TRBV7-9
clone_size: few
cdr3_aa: CASTLPSTPERTQYF
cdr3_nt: TGTGCCAGCACCTTACCCTCGACTCCGGAGAGGACCCAGTACTTC

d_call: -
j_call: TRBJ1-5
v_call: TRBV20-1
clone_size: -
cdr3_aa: CSAAPAETNQPQHF
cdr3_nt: TGCAGTGCTGCCCCGGCAGAGACTAATCAGCCCCAGCATTTT

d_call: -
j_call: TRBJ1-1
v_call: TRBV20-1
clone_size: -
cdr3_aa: CSARGTVESTAEAFF
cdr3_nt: TGCAGTGCTAGAGGCACCGTCGAAAGTACCGCTGAAGCTTTCTTT

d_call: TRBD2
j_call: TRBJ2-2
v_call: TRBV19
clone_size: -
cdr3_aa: CASRSGDNTGELFF
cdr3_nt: TGTGCCAGTCGTAGCGGGGATAACACCGGGGAGCTGTTTTTT

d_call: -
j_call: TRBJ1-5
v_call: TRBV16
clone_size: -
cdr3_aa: CASSLRTNQPQHF
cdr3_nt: TGTGCCAGCAGCCTTCGGACTAATCAGCCCCAGCATTTT

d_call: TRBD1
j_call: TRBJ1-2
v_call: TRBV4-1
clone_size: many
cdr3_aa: CASSRPDRGYGYTF
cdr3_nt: TGCGCCAGCAGCCGCCCAGACAGGGGCTATGGCTACACCTTC

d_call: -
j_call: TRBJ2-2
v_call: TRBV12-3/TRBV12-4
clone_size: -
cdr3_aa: CASSFAGAGELFF
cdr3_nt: TGTGCCAGCAGTTTCGCCGGGGCCGGGGAGCTGTTTTTT

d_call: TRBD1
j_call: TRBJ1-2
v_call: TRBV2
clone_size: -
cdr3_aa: CASIKQGASSANYGYTF
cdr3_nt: TGTGCCAGCATTAAACAGGGGGCTTCTTCGGCTAACTATGGCTACACCTTC

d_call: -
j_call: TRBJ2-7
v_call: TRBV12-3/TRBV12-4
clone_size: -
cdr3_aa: CASSLGQKYEQYF
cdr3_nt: TGTGCCAGCAGTTTAGGGCAGAAGTACGAGCAGTACTTC

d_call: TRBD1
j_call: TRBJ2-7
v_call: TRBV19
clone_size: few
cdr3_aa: CASSIGTGPYEQYF
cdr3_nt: TGTGCCAGTAGTATCGGGACAGGGCCCTACGAGCAGTACTTC